This passage covers 29 T cell receptor beta chains from one sample sequenced in a study of T cells in narcolepsy. The assay was immunoSEQ multiplex PCR, and TCRdb's table has in-frame clones only and misses some. The table lists just over 40,000 clones, approximately 90% of them singletons. Material: CD45RA- memory CD4+ T cells from PBMCs. These receptors were collected from a human donor with narcolepsy.

CDR3 amino acids: CASRPGPRIEKLFF. CDR3 nucleotides: TGTGCCAGCAGACCGGGACCAAGAATCGAAAAACTGTTTTTT. The chain recombines TRBV2 with TRBJ1-4; TRBD1 is a possible D gene (5 bases). The ends were cut back, 6 bases at V and 8 bases at J, with 16 bases in the middle. This CDR3 is 14 amino acids long. Germline V gene sequence: CDR1 SNHLY, CDR2 FYNNEI.

The chain couples TRBV28 to TRBJ2-1, with 9 bases matching TRBD1. The germline gives CDR1 MDHEN, CDR2 SYDVKM. V was clipped by 5 bases and J by 8 bases; unmatched bases: 13. The CDR3 consists of 16 residues. CDR3 residues: CASSKSRDRVRDEQFF. The CDR3 DNA is TGTGCCAGCAGTAAGTCCCGGGACAGGGTCAGGGATGAGCAGTTCTTC.

As for this clone: A junction boundary mismatches the germline segment, possibly from a read error. The chain employs TRBV7-7 and TRBJ2-3; TRBD2 matches 13 bases. Looked up from germline, CDR1 is SSHAT and CDR2 is FNYEAQ (reference sequence). The CDR3 length is 16 residues. In DNA form, the CDR3 reads TGTGCTAGCAGCCGGGGACTAGCGGGGAGCACAGATACGCAGTATTTT. It translates to CASSRGLAGSTDTQYF.

The count of this clone is one. The V and J genes are TRBV28 and TRBJ2-4, with D unclear. Germline-derived CDR1 and CDR2 are MDHEN and SYDVKM. Trimming removed 7 bases from V and 3 bases from J, with 19 bases in between. This CDR3 contains 16 residues. The chain's CDR3 is CASNPGTAHYKNIQYF. The CDR3 bases are TGTGCCAGCAACCCCGGCACCGCTCACTACAAAAACATTCAGTACTTC.

The rearrangement joins TRBV29-1 to TRBJ2-2; D ambiguous. V was clipped by 6 bases and J by 7 bases, with 12 bases between them. There are 12 residues in the CDR3. Germline CDR1 reads SQVTM; CDR2 reads ANQGSEA. As DNA, the CDR3 is TGCAGCGTCCAACACGGCTACGGGGAGCTGTTTTTT. The encoded protein is CSVQHGYGELFF.

The chain has TRBV28 and TRBJ2-2; D remains unclear. Germline loops: CDR1 MDHEN, CDR2 SYDVKM. The CDR3 length is 13 residues. The V end was cut by 8 bases, the J end by 1 base, with 8 bases between. CDR3 amino acids: CASWSVNTGELFF. CDR3 bases: TGTGCCAGCTGGTCAGTGAACACCGGGGAGCTGTTTTTT.

The rearrangement uses TRBV5-1 and TRBJ2-1, with a weak D call TRBD1 (5 bases). Trimming shortened V by 0 bases and J by 7 bases, and 5 bases separated the two germline ends. In germline, CDR1 is SGHRS, CDR2 YFSETQ. This CDR3 comprises 12 residues. The CDR3 DNA follows: TGCGCCAGCAGCTTGGGACAGAATGAGCAGTTCTTC. Its protein product is CASSLGQNEQFF.

CDR3 sequence: CSVGGGTGGEKLFF. The DNA for the CDR3 is TGCAGCGTCGGCGGGGGGACAGGGGGCGAAAAACTGTTTTTT. The chain couples TRBV29-1 to TRBJ1-4; 12 bases align to TRBD1. CDR1 SQVTM and CDR2 ANQGSEA come from the germline V gene. After removal of 6 bases from V and 8 bases from J, the junction contained 7 bases not matched to a gene. This CDR3 is 14 amino acids long. Based on the CDR3 plus reference TRBV29-1 and TRBJ1-4, the full variable domain is SAVISQKPSRDICQRGTSLTIQCQVDSQVTMMFWYRQQPGQSLTLIATANQGSEATYESGFVIDKFPISRPNLTFSTLTVSNMSPEDSSIYLCSVGGGTGGEKLFFGSGTQLSVL.

This clone has a single count. The chain is built from TRBV5-1 and TRBJ1-2; 7 nucleotides agree with TRBD1. The junction had 5 bases not matched to a gene; V was cut back by 2 bases and J by 4 bases. The CDR3 has 14 residues. CDR1 and CDR2 from the germline V gene are SGHRS and YFSETQ. DNA of the CDR3: TGCGCCAGCAGCTTTAACGACAGGGTCTATGGCTACACCTTC. Translating gives CASSFNDRVYGYTF.

V is TRBV4-1 and J is TRBJ1-2; TRBD1 agrees at 9 bases. J was trimmed by 2 bases and V by 0 bases; bases with no gene match: 4. The CDR3 has 16 residues. Germline CDR1 is MGHRA and CDR2 is YSYEKL. Here the CDR3 reads CASSQEFGQGNYGYTF. CDR3 nucleotide sequence: TGCGCCAGCAGCCAAGAATTCGGACAGGGGAACTATGGCTACACCTTC.

This chain joins TRBV11-1 and TRBJ2-7; 7 bases match TRBD2. J was trimmed by 3 bases and V by 5 bases; bases with no gene match: 13. Germline V gives CDR1 SGHAT, CDR2 FQDESV (reference sequence). The length of the CDR3 is 16 residues. The CDR3 DNA follows: TGTGCCAGCAGCCCCTATGGGTCTAGCGGAAACTACGAGCAGTACTTC. It is translated as CASSPYGSSGNYEQYF. The full variable domain, with the rest looked up from reference TRBV11-1 and TRBJ2-7, is EAEVAQSPRYKITEKSQAVAFWCDPISGHATLYWYRQILGQGPELLVQFQDESVVDDSQLPKDRFSAERLKGVDSTLKIQPAELGDSAMYLCASSPYGSSGNYEQYFGPGTRLTVT.

The genes are TRBV27 and TRBJ2-1; 11 nucleotides align to TRBD2. V dropped 3 bases and J dropped 6; count of bases not matched to a gene: 1. The CDR3 runs 14 residues. Germline CDR1 MNHEY, CDR2 SMNVEV (reference sequence). The CDR3 nucleotides are TGTGCCAGCAGTTTCCTAGCGGGAGGCAATGAGCAGTTCTTC. This encodes CASSFLAGGNEQFF.

This clone was picked up one time. The rearrangement joins TRBV13 to TRBJ1-5; TRBD1 aligns across 7 bases. The CDR3 contains 15 residues. Germline V gene lookup returns CDR1 PRHDT and CDR2 FYEKMQ (reference sequence). The V and J ends lost 3 bases and 6 bases, in that order; junction bases with no gene match: 8. The CDR3 protein is CASSFGGGGGQPQHF. DNA for the CDR3: TGTGCCAGCAGCTTTGGGGGAGGGGGCGGTCAGCCCCAGCATTTT. Supplemented by reference TRBV13 and TRBJ1-5, the full variable domain reads AAGVIQSPRHLIKEKRETATLKCYPIPRHDTVYWYQQGPGQDPQFLISFYEKMQSDKGSIPDRFSAQQFSDYHSELNMSSLELGDSALYFCASSFGGGGGQPQHFGDGTRLSIL.

The chain is built from TRBV6-6 and TRBJ1-2; no definite D call. Trimming stripped 2 bases from V and 7 bases from J, with 2 bases between. The CDR3 is made up of 10 amino acids. Germline assignment: CDR1 MNHNY and CDR2 SVGAGI (reference sequence). CDR3 sequence reads: CASSYSGYTF. The CDR3, as DNA: TGTGCCAGCAGTTACAGTGGCTACACCTTC.

This clone was found a few times. The chain joins TRBV10-3 to TRBJ1-1; D is unresolved. Germline values: CDR1 ENHRY, CDR2 SYGVKD. This CDR3 spans 12 amino acids. V was pared by 7 bases and J by 1 base, with 7 bases between. CDR3 nucleotides: TGTGCCATCAAGGACCCGAACACTGAAGCTTTCTTT. This translates into CAIKDPNTEAFF.

The chain combines TRBV28 with TRBJ1-2, with TRBD1 matching 7 bases. The J segment lost 4 bases and the V segment lost 7 bases, leaving 12 bases of the junction unmatched. The CDR3 sequence is 15 residues long. Germline V lookup: CDR1 MDHEN, CDR2 SYDVKM. The CDR3 here is CASTPPTGMGYGYTF. The CDR3, as DNA: TGTGCCAGCACCCCTCCGACAGGGATGGGCTATGGCTACACCTTC.

CDR3 nucleotide sequence: TGTGCCAGCAGCTTGGGCCCTAGCGGCCCCTACGAGCAGTACTTC. Translated: CASSLGPSGPYEQYF. The chain links TRBV5-5 to TRBJ2-7; the match to TRBD2 covers 7 bases. The V gene's germline CDR1 is SGHKS and CDR2 YYEKEE (reference sequence). V dropped 0 bases and J dropped 2; count of bases not matched to a gene: 5. CDR3 length equals 15 residues. The full variable domain, completed using reference TRBV5-5 and TRBJ2-7, is DAGVTQSPTHLIKTRGQQVTLRCSPISGHKSVSWYQQVLGQGPQFIFQYYEKEERGRGNFPDRFSARQFPNYSSELNVNALLLGDSALYLCASSLGPSGPYEQYFGPGTRLTVT.

This clone was observed once. The chain employs TRBV7-6 and TRBJ1-4; TRBD1 is a possible D gene (5 bases). The V end was cut by 5 bases, the J end by 6 bases, with 16 bases between. Germline assignment: CDR1 SGHVS and CDR2 FNYEAQ. The length of the CDR3 is 15 residues. The CDR3 region has the DNA TGTGCCAGCAGCCCGGGGGGAGCGGGAGATGAAAAACTGTTTTTT. Amino acids: CASSPGGAGDEKLFF.

The J gene is TRBJ1-3, the V gene TRBV7-2; D gene unclear. With 4 bases removed from V and 0 bases from J, the gap between germline ends came to 10 bases. Germline assignment: CDR1 SGHTA and CDR2 FQGNSA. This CDR3 region has 15 residues. CDR3 residues: CASSSGRTSGNTIYF. CDR3 bases: TGTGCCAGCAGCTCCGGGAGAACCTCTGGAAACACCATATATTTT.

The chain is built from TRBV14 and TRBJ1-2; D not resolved. The CDR3 consists of 15 residues. In germline, CDR1 is SGHDN, CDR2 FVKESK. V was clipped by 1 base and J by 8 bases, with 17 bases between them. The DNA of the CDR3 is TGTGCCAGCAGCCAAGTTAGTGGTCAGTCTGGCGGCTACACCTTC. This gives the protein CASSQVSGQSGGYTF.

To note about this clone: This same CDR3 is encoded by further DNA sequences in the sample. The chain carries TRBV7-2 and TRBJ1-3, with a possible D match to TRBD1 (6 bases). V was clipped by 6 bases and J by 0 bases, with 15 bases between them. The CDR3 runs 16 residues. CDR1 is SGHTA and CDR2 is FQGNSA in the germline V gene. Here the CDR3 reads CASSKGGVYSGNTIYF. CDR3 bases: TGTGCCAGCAGTAAAGGGGGAGTTTACTCTGGAAACACCATATATTTT.

CDR3 coding DNA: TGTGCCAGCAGCTTAGCTCCGAACACTGAAGCTTTCTTT. Its translation: CASSLAPNTEAFF. V usage is TRBV7-2 and J usage is TRBJ1-1; no clear D gene. The V gene's germline CDR1 is SGHTA and CDR2 FQGNSA. The CDR3 has 13 residues. Deletions cut 0 bases from V and 1 base from J, with 3 bases between.

This chain uses TRBV5-4 with TRBJ2-5; no clear D gene. The J call is uncertain, as TRBJ2-7 better fits the DNA end. Germline V CDR1 and CDR2: SGHNT, YYREEE (reference sequence). The CDR3 is 14 amino acids. The CDR3 nucleotides read TGTGCCAGCAGCACCGTCCTCGGCTCCTACGAGCAGTACTTC. Protein: CASSTVLGSYEQYF.

The table lists this clone with a count of one. The chain employs TRBV25-1 and TRBJ1-1, with unresolved D. The length of the CDR3 is 13 residues. V gave up 5 bases and J gave up 0 bases, with 7 bases separating them. Looked up from germline, CDR1 is MGHDK and CDR2 is SYGVNS. CDR3 amino acids: CASSYGMNTEAFF. The CDR3 nucleotides are TGTGCCAGCAGTTATGGAATGAACACTGAAGCTTTCTTT.

This chain links TRBV9 with TRBJ2-1; 9 bases fit TRBD2. V lost 4 bases and J lost 1; bases outside the gene matches: 3. This CDR3 has 15 amino acids. Germline V gene data show CDR1 as SGDLS and CDR2 as YYNGEE. The CDR3 sequence is CASSPAGGSYNEQFF. In nucleotides, the CDR3 is TGTGCCAGCAGCCCAGCGGGAGGATCCTACAATGAGCAGTTCTTC.

The chain recombines TRBV4-3 with TRBJ1-4; D remains unclear. The germline V and J ends were trimmed by 0 bases and 4 bases, with 12 bases remaining between them. The CDR3 contains 16 residues. Germline V CDR1 and CDR2: LGHNA, YSLEER. CDR3: CASSQDVAAINEKLFF. CDR3 coding DNA: TGCGCCAGCAGCCAAGATGTGGCAGCAATTAATGAAAAACTGTTTTTT.

The genes are TRBV7-2 and TRBJ2-3; D remains ambiguous. The CDR3 loop spans 15 amino acids. Germline CDR1 is SGHTA and CDR2 is FQGNSA. The V gene lost 3 bases and the J gene lost 2 bases, with 12 bases spanning the gap. The CDR3 DNA follows: TGTGCCAGCAGCTTGGACGGATATTTCACAGATACGCAGTATTTT. Amino acids: CASSLDGYFTDTQYF.

The gene calls are TRBV28 and TRBJ1-2, with TRBD1 as a possible D gene (5 bases). This CDR3 contains 13 residues. V lost 5 bases and J 7 bases, leaving 14 bases between the germline ends. Germline V gives CDR1 MDHEN, CDR2 SYDVKM. The CDR3 loop reads CASSVRGVVGYTF. CDR3 DNA: TGTGCCAGCAGTGTCAGAGGGGTGGTTGGCTACACCTTC.

This clone has more than one count but fewer than ten. This chain joins TRBV6-6 and TRBJ1-3; D might be TRBD1 (5 bases). Trimming shortened V by 6 bases and J by 0 bases, and 9 bases separated the two germline ends. The CDR3 length is 14 residues. Per germline, CDR1 MNHNY and CDR2 SVGAGI (reference sequence). The CDR3 bases are TGTGCCAGCAGCCGACAGATCTCTGGAAACACCATATATTTT. It is translated as CASSRQISGNTIYF.